Reported below is one T cell receptor (beta chain). Its specificity is not known. The record originates from a study of blood T cells in healthy people across ages. Findings and limits, study-wide: A roughly linear age-dependent decrease characterized TCR beta diversity per million T cells. The study found more naive CD4+ cells and higher diversity in long-lived than aged donors.

Germline-derived CDR1 and CDR2 are MDHEN and SYDVKM. The length of the CDR3 is 14 residues. Trimming shortened V by 7 bases and J by 6 bases, and 18 bases separated the two germline ends. Combining a sample-barcoded 5' primer with a J-beta primer mix, a second PCR ran for roughly 7 to 11 cycles. Carrying 12 random nucleotides, a template-switch adaptor labeled each individual cDNA molecule. TCRdb redid the calling of the 5' RACE reads with MiXCR, one entry per CDR3 protein. Here the sample spans about 1.5 million distinct CDR3 sequences, around 40% being singletons. V and J are TRBV28 and TRBJ1-2; a weak D match, TRBD1 (5 bases). The specimen was blood. This TCR was recovered from a woman between 18 and 29 years old in good health. The CDR3 is CASNPPGSRNGYTF. The DNA for the CDR3 is TGTGCCAGCAATCCCCCAGGGAGTCGGAATGGCTACACCTTC.